Listed here are 29 T cell receptor beta chains from one sample, sequenced in a study of breast tumors, draining lymph nodes, adjacent tissues. Samples came from axillary lymph nodes draining the breast cancer. TCRdb processed the multiplex PCR reads anew with MiXCR; each CDR3 protein has one entry. The profile shows 200,000 to 250,000 distinct CDR3 sequences, nearly 35% of them singletons. Sequencing used axillary lymph node tissue. The receptors here all came from a female donor with breast cancer. Some clones in this sample may be carry-over from other donors' samples.

This clonotype has a count of ten or more. This chain joins TRBV20-1 and TRBJ1-4; D is unresolved. Germline assignment: CDR1 DFQATT and CDR2 SNEGSKA (reference sequence). Trimming removed 0 bases from V and 4 bases from J, with 9 bases in between. CDR3 length equals 14 residues. The CDR3 coding sequence is TGCAGTGCTAGAGATCACGGGGTTAATGAAAAACTGTTTTTT. Amino acids: CSARDHGVNEKLFF.

The sample holds many counts of this clonotype. This rearrangement joins TRBV19 to TRBJ2-3; 12 nucleotides align to TRBD2. This CDR3 is built from 15 residues. V lost 0 bases to trimming and J lost 10 bases; unmatched junction nucleotides: 5. The germline gives CDR1 LNHDA, CDR2 SQIVND (reference sequence). In nucleotides, the CDR3 is TGTGCCAGTAGTATAGAACTAGCGGGGGGTAGAGCGCAGTATTTT. Translating it yields CASSIELAGGRAQYF.

This clonotype was seen at least ten times. The CDR3 DNA is TGTGCCAGCAGGGGAGAGGCCTACAATGAGCAGTTCTTC. It specifies CASRGEAYNEQFF. The genes are TRBV7-9 and TRBJ2-1; TRBD2 might be the D (5 bases). Germline CDR1 and CDR2: SEHNR and FQNEAQ (reference sequence). CDR3 length: 13 residues. The V end lost 6 bases, the J end lost 2 bases, and 8 bases lay between the germline ends.

This clonotype was counted ten times or more. The rearrangement links TRBV20-1 to TRBJ2-1, with D perhaps TRBD2 (6 bases). V was trimmed by 4 bases and J by 1 base, leaving 11 bases between them. Germline assignment: CDR1 DFQATT and CDR2 SNEGSKA (reference sequence). The CDR3 contains 14 residues. CDR3 sequence: CSAIGLPSYNEQFF. Here the CDR3 DNA reads TGCAGTGCTATAGGACTACCTTCCTACAATGAGCAGTTCTTC.

In this sample, this clonotype turned up many times. V gene TRBV4-3 combines with J gene TRBJ1-4; TRBD1 might be the D (6 bases). V gave up 2 bases and J gave up 8 bases, with 18 bases separating them. Germline-derived CDR1 and CDR2 are LGHNA and YSLEER. This CDR3 contains 16 residues. The CDR3 sequence is CASSQFGGTSVEKLFF. The CDR3 nucleotides are TGCGCCAGCAGCCAATTTGGGGGGACAAGCGTAGAAAAACTGTTTTTT.

As regards this clonotype: A much bigger clone sits one base away, suggesting this may be a read error. V and J are TRBV5-6 and TRBJ1-2; D remains ambiguous. Germline CDR1 is SGHDT and CDR2 is YYEEEE. The CDR3 spans 14 residues. V lost 0 bases, J lost 3 bases, and 9 bases lay in between. DNA for the CDR3: TGTGCCAGCAGCTTGGGGGTGTCTGACTATGGCTACACCTTC. It yields the protein CASSLGVSDYGYTF.

This clonotype was seen just once. V and J are TRBV11-3 and TRBJ1-4; D possibly corresponds to TRBD1 (5 bases). Per the germline V gene, CDR1 is SGHNT and CDR2 is YENEEA. The ends were cut back, 5 bases at V and 5 bases at J, with 21 bases in the middle. This CDR3 contains 17 residues. The CDR3 DNA follows: TGTGCCAGCAGCCCGGGGACTAGCGGGATGAGAAATGAAAAACTGTTTTTT. Translation: CASSPGTSGMRNEKLFF.

About this clonotype: A much larger clone lies a single base off, so this may be a read error. The gene calls are TRBV11-2 and TRBJ2-1; a weak D match, TRBD2 (6 bases). The CDR3 has 15 amino acids. Germline V gene lookup returns CDR1 SGHAT and CDR2 FQNNGV. The CDR3 DNA sequence: TGTGCCAGCAGCTTTGAGCGGGTTTCAAGGCCCGAGCAGTCCTTC. It is translated as CASSFERVSRPEQSF.

This clonotype was observed at least ten times. V is TRBV5-1 and J is TRBJ2-7, with D perhaps matching TRBD1 (6 bases). Germline V CDR1 and CDR2: SGHRS, YFSETQ. The CDR3 covers 12 residues. V lost 4 bases and J lost 3, with 8 bases in between. CDR3 in DNA: TGCGCCAGCAGCCGGGACAACTACGAGCAGTACTTC. It codes for CASSRDNYEQYF.

As concerns this clonotype: This may arise from a read error, as a much more abundant clone is one base away. The V gene is TRBV7-9, the J gene TRBJ1-2; 8 bases are a match to TRBD1. V trimming: 5 bases; J trimming: 12 bases; junction bases outside the gene matches: 20. This CDR3 is 16 amino acids long. CDR1 and CDR2 (germline): SEHNR, FQNEAQ (reference sequence). The CDR3 here is CASSEQGRQGASGHTF. CDR3 DNA sequence: TGTGCCAGCAGCGAACAGGGTCGGCAGGGGGCAAGCGGCCACACCTTC.

This clonotype was found many times. This chain uses TRBV4-3 with TRBJ2-2, with no clear D. The V end was cut by 2 bases, the J end by 2 bases, with 9 bases between. Germline CDR1 and CDR2: LGHNA and YSLEER. The CDR3 contains 15 residues. CDR3 coding DNA: TGCGCCAGCAGCCAATTTGGGCTTAACACCGGGGAGCTGTTTTTT. Translated: CASSQFGLNTGELFF.

There are many counts of this clonotype. The chain combines TRBV7-6 with TRBJ1-3; tentative D call: TRBD1 (5 bases). Germline V gene lookup returns CDR1 SGHVS and CDR2 FNYEAQ. The V and J ends lost 4 bases and 0 bases respectively, with 10 bases between them. CDR3 length: 15 amino acids. The CDR3 spells CASSSTGYSGNTIYF. The CDR3 nucleotides are TGTGCCAGCAGCTCCACAGGATACTCTGGAAACACCATATATTTT.

This clonotype was detected many times. The chain employs TRBV4-1 and TRBJ2-1, with TRBD2 matching over 9 bases. The CDR3 is 18 amino acids. After removal of 1 base from V and 9 bases from J, the junction contained 16 bases not matched to a gene. Germline V gene sequence: CDR1 MGHRA, CDR2 YSYEKL. The CDR3 region has the DNA TGCGCCAGCAGCCAAGTTGCGTCTAGCGGGGCGGGCCGCGGTGAGCAGTTCTTC. Translation gives CASSQVASSGAGRGEQFF.

This clonotype was counted a few times. This chain links TRBV7-2 with TRBJ2-3; 11 bases map to TRBD2. Germline V gene lookup returns CDR1 SGHTA and CDR2 FQGNSA. This CDR3 has 16 residues. V was pared by 4 bases and J by 7 bases, with 10 bases of the junction left unmatched. As DNA, the CDR3 is TGTGCCAGCAGCTCTGGTAGCGGGGGGGCCAGAAATACGCAGTATTTT. It encodes CASSSGSGGARNTQYF.

The table lists this clonotype with many counts. The V call is TRBV20-1, the J call TRBJ2-5; 7 bases match TRBD1. The CDR3 spans 15 residues. V was pared by 0 bases and J by 5 bases, with 9 bases of the junction left unmatched. Germline V lookup: CDR1 DFQATT, CDR2 SNEGSKA (reference sequence). In DNA, the CDR3 is TGCAGTGCTAGAGATCAGAGACAGGGAAGGGAGACCCAGTACTTC. It yields the protein CSARDQRQGRETQYF.

There are many counts of this clonotype. The chain carries TRBV9 and TRBJ1-2, with TRBD1 identical over 9 bases. The CDR3 totals 13 residues. V lost 4 bases, J lost 8 bases, and 6 bases stayed unmatched. Germline-derived CDR1 and CDR2 are SGDLS and YYNGEE. CDR3 nucleotides: TGTGCCAGCAGCATCGGACAGGGGACAGGCTACACCTTC. It translates to CASSIGQGTGYTF.

The sample holds many counts of this clonotype. The chain couples TRBV19 to TRBJ2-2; D gene uncertain. This CDR3 contains 14 residues. Germline-derived CDR1 and CDR2 are LNHDA and SQIVND (reference sequence). The ends were cut back, 5 bases at V and 3 bases at J, with 10 bases in the middle. For the CDR3, the DNA is TGTGCCAGTAGTTCCTTTGGAGACACCGGGGAGCTGTTTTTT. As protein: CASSSFGDTGELFF.

This clonotype appeared many times. The chain carries TRBV7-2 and TRBJ2-5, with 7 bases identical to TRBD2. This CDR3 contains 15 residues. The germline V gene has CDR1 SGHTA and CDR2 FQGNSA. J was trimmed by 2 bases and V by 5 bases; bases with no gene match: 8. The CDR3 spells CASSLWEGRQETQYF. CDR3 coding DNA: TGTGCCAGCAGCCTCTGGGAGGGTAGGCAAGAGACCCAGTACTTC.

The sample holds many counts of this clonotype. This could be a read error, since a much larger clone is one nucleotide away. CDR3 protein: CASSLGTSGSSAREQYF. The CDR3 DNA sequence: TGCGCCAGCAGCCTCGGGACTAGCGGGAGCAGCGCGAGGGAGCAGTACTTC. The gene calls are TRBV5-1 and TRBJ2-7; TRBD2 matches 14 bases. The CDR3 has 17 residues. Per germline, CDR1 SGHRS and CDR2 YFSETQ. V trimming: 4 bases; J trimming: 7 bases; junction bases outside the gene matches: 13.

With respect to this clonotype: With a much larger clone just one base away, this may be a read error. The chain recombines TRBV7-9 with TRBJ2-1, with D uncertain. Trimming shortened V by 1 base and J by 10 bases, and 8 bases separated the two germline ends. Germline CDR1 and CDR2: SEHNR and FQNEAQ (reference sequence). This CDR3 spans 12 amino acids. CDR3 sequence (DNA): TGTGCCAGCAGCTTAGTACATGGGGAGCAGTTCTTC. Protein: CASSLVHGEQFF.

The sample holds many counts of this clonotype. CDR3 residues: CASSLRGVEQFF. In DNA, the CDR3 is TGTGCCAGCAGTCTGCGAGGGGTTGAGCAGTTCTTC. V usage is TRBV12-3 or TRBV12-4 and J usage is TRBJ2-1; D could derive from TRBD1 or TRBD2 (5 bases each). V was shortened by 5 bases and J by 9 bases, with 11 bases between the two germline ends. The CDR3 is made up of 12 amino acids.

The V gene is TRBV9, the J gene TRBJ1-6, with TRBD1 matching 11 bases. Trimming removed 3 bases from V and 8 bases from J; junction bases left unmatched: 16. Per germline, CDR1 SGDLS and CDR2 YYNGEE. The CDR3 has 19 amino acids. The CDR3, as DNA: TGTGCCAGCAGCGGGGAACCGGGACAGGGGGTAAAGTTAGATTCACCCCTCCACTTT. This sequence encodes CASSGEPGQGVKLDSPLHF.

Turning to this clonotype: One end of the junction is discordant with germline, which a read error may explain. CDR3 region: CAGSPGSSYNSPLHF. CDR3 in DNA: TGTGCCGGAAGCCCCGGCAGCTCCTATAATTCGCCCCTCCACTTT. The rearrangement joins TRBV6-5 to TRBJ1-6; the D is unclear. This CDR3 contains 15 residues. Germline-derived CDR1 and CDR2 are MNHEY and SVGAGI.

This sequence joins TRBV5-6 and TRBJ2-2; 8 bases map to TRBD1. This CDR3 has 16 residues. CDR1 is SGHDT, CDR2 YYEEEE, per germline. J gave up 7 bases and V 4 bases, and 12 bases lay outside the gene matches. CDR3 bases: TGTGCCAGCAGCCAGATGGACAGGGAGGCTAGCGGGGAGCTGTTTTTT. The encoded protein is CASSQMDREASGELFF. Combining the CDR3 with reference TRBV5-6 and TRBJ2-2 gives the whole variable domain DAGVTQSPTHLIKTRGQQVTLRCSPKSGHDTVSWYQQALGQGPQFIFQYYEEEERQRGNFPDRFSGHQFPNYSSELNVNALLLGDSALYLCASSQMDREASGELFFGEGSRLTVL.

Within the sample, this clonotype is medium-sized. The CDR3 bases are TGTGCCAGCAGCTTAGATCGTCAGGGCTATTCACCCCTCCACTTT. Protein sequence: CASSLDRQGYSPLHF. The chain employs TRBV11-2 and TRBJ1-6; possibly TRBD1 for D (5 bases). Trimming stripped 0 bases from V and 8 bases from J, with 11 bases between. The CDR3 runs to 15 residues. The germline CDR1 and CDR2 sequences are SGHAT and FQNNGV.

This clonotype was counted many times. The V and J genes are TRBV5-1 and TRBJ2-1; TRBD2 aligns across 14 bases. Trimming at V came to 2 bases and at J to 1 base, leaving 5 bases not matched to a gene. Germline V gene data show CDR1 as SGHRS and CDR2 as YFSETQ. The CDR3 spans 18 residues. Written as DNA, the CDR3 is TGCGCCAGCAGCTTAAAAGGGACTAGCGGGGGATCCTACAATGAGCAGTTCTTC. This sequence encodes CASSLKGTSGGSYNEQFF.

The chain recombines TRBV28 with TRBJ1-3; D is perhaps TRBD1 (5 bases). The V end was cut by 3 bases, the J end by 4 bases, with 13 bases between. The CDR3 spans 15 residues. The germline gives CDR1 MDHEN, CDR2 SYDVKM. CDR3 coding DNA: TGTGCCAGCAGTTTGGGGGGGACGCAGGGAAACACCATATATTTT. The encoded protein is CASSLGGTQGNTIYF.

This clonotype was seen more than once but under ten times. The chain's CDR3 is CASCPGLAGGLSSYEQYF. In nucleotides, the CDR3 is TGTGCCAGCTGCCCGGGACTAGCGGGAGGCTTGAGCTCCTACGAGCAGTACTTC. The rearrangement uses TRBV12-3 or TRBV12-4 and TRBJ2-7; 15 bases match TRBD2. The CDR3 contains 18 residues. The junction had 11 bases not matched to a gene; V was cut back by 8 bases and J by 0 bases.

This clonotype has ten or more counts. The chain is built from TRBV6-5 and TRBJ2-1, with D maybe TRBD1 (5 bases). V was shortened by 6 bases and J by 4 bases, with 16 bases between the two germline ends. This CDR3 comprises 15 residues. Per germline, CDR1 MNHEY and CDR2 SVGAGI. The CDR3 bases are TGTGCCAGCAGGCGTGCACTGGACAAATACAATGAGCAGTTCTTC. This codes for CASRRALDKYNEQFF.